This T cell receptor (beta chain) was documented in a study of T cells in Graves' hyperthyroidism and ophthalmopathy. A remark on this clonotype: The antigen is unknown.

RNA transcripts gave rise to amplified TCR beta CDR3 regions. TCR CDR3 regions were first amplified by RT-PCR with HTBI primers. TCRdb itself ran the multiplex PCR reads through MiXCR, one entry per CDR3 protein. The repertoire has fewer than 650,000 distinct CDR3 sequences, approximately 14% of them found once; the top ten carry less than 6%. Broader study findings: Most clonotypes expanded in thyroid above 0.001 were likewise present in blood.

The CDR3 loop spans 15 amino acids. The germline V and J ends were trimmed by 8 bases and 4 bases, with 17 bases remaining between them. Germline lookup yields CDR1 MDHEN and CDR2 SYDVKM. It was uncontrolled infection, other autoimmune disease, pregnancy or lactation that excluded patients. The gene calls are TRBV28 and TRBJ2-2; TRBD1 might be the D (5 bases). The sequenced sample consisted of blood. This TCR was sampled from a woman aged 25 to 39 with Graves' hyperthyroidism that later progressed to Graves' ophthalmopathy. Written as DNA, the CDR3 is TGTGCCAGCCATATACGCGTAGGGGTCACCGGGGAGCTGTTTTTT. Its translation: CASHIRVGVTGELFF. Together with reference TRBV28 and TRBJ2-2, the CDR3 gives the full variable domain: DVKVTQSSRYLVKRTGEKVFLECVQDMDHENMFWYRQDPGLGLRLIYFSYDVKMKEKGDIPEGYSVSREKKERFSLILESASTNQTSMYLCASHIRVGVTGELFFGEGSRLTVL.